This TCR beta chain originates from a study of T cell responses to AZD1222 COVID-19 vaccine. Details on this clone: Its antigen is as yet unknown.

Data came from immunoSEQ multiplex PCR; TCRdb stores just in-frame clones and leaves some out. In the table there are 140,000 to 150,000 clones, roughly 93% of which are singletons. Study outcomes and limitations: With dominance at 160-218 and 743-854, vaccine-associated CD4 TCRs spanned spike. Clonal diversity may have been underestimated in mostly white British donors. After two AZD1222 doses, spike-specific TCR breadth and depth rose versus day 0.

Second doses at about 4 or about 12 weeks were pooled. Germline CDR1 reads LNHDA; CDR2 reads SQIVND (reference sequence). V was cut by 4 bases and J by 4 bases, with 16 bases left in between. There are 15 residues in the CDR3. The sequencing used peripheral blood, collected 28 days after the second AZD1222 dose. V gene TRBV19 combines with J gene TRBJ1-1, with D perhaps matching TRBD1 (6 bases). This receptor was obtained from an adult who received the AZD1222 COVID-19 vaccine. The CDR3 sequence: CASSTKTGSITEAFF. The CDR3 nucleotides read TGTGCCAGTAGTACAAAAACAGGGAGTATCACTGAAGCTTTCTTT.